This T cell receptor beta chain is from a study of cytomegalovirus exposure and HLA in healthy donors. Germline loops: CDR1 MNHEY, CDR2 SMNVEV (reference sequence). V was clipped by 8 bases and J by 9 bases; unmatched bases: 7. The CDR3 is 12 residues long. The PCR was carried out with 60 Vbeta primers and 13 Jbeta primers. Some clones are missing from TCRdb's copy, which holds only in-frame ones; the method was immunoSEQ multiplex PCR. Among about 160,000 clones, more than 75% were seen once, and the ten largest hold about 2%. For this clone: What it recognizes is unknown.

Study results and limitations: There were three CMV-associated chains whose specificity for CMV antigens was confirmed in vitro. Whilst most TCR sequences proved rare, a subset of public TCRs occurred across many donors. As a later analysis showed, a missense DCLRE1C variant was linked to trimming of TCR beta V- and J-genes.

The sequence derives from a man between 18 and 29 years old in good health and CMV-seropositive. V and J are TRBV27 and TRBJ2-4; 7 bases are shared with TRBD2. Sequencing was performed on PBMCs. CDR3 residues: CASGRGAAIQYF. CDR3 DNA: TGTGCCAGCGGGAGGGGCGCGGCCATTCAGTACTTC.